This is a list of T cell receptor beta chains from one sample in a study of blood T cell dynamics during melanoma immunotherapy. Using immunoSEQ multiplex PCR, the repertoire was profiled, and TCRdb retains in-frame clones only, with some absent. The sample lists 15,000 to 20,000 clones; approximately 91% were seen once. The material was blood, obtained from a patient treated with checkpoint blockade. Receptors were obtained from a human donor with melanoma. Both conserved end residues are part of each CDR3. Each record gives: D gene, V gene, clone size, CDR3 length, J gene, CDR3 protein, CDR3 DNA. The D gene is left open where the match is weak. Clone size appears in some rows only: once, few, many, or a class for an expanded clone.

NA	TRBV7-2	NA	14	TRBJ1-6	CASSYRGDNSPLHF	TGTGCCAGCAGCTACCGGGGGGATAATTCACCCCTCCACTTT
NA	TRBV6-5	NA	16	TRBJ2-7	CASSYFGRDFTYEQYF	TGTGCCAGCAGTTACTTTGGCAGGGACTTCACCTACGAGCAGTACTTC
TRBD1	TRBV27	NA	15	TRBJ2-4	CASSQQGVAKNIQYF	TGTGCCAGCAGCCAGCAGGGGGTGGCCAAAAACATTCAGTACTTC
NA	TRBV10-3	once	16	TRBJ2-7	CAISDLLEANAYEQYF	TGTGCCATCAGTGACCTGTTGGAGGCGAACGCCTACGAGCAGTACTTC
NA	TRBV14	NA	13	TRBJ1-2	CASSPRTDYGYTF	TGTGCCAGCAGCCCCCGGACAGACTATGGCTACACCTTC
TRBD1	TRBV2	once	13	TRBJ2-7	CASSRTGVYEQYF	TGTGCCAGCTCACGGACAGGGGTCTACGAGCAGTACTTC
NA	TRBV12-5	NA	13	TRBJ2-7	CASGLSSASEQYF	TGTGCTAGTGGCCTGAGTTCAGCCTCCGAGCAGTACTTC
NA	TRBV5-1	NA	13	TRBJ1-2	CASSFTGNYGYTF	TGCGCCAGCAGCTTTACAGGAAACTATGGCTACACCTTC
NA	TRBV28	NA	15	TRBJ1-4	CASTPPGRGNEKLFF	TGTGCCAGCACCCCTCCGGGGAGGGGGAATGAAAAACTGTTTTTT
TRBD1	TRBV6-6	NA	16	TRBJ1-3	CASTQTGRGSGNTIYF	TGTGCCAGCACCCAGACAGGGAGGGGCTCTGGAAACACCATATATTTT
TRBD1	TRBV19	few	15	TRBJ1-2	CASKRTGEVVYGYTF	TGTGCCAGTAAGAGGACAGGGGAGGTGGTCTATGGCTACACCTTC
NA	TRBV11-2	NA	13	TRBJ2-7	CASSLGGSYEQYF	TGTGCCAGCAGCTTAGGGGGCTCCTACGAGCAGTACTTC
TRBD2	TRBV5-1	NA	15	TRBJ2-7	CASSLGLAGGNEQYF	TGCGCCAGCAGCTTGGGGCTAGCGGGAGGAAACGAGCAGTACTTC
NA	TRBV5-6	NA	14	TRBJ2-3	CASSLGLRTDTQYF	TGTGCCAGCAGCTTGGGGTTACGGACAGATACGCAGTATTTT
NA	TRBV11-2	NA	15	TRBJ1-3	CASSLAIGGGNTIYF	TGTGCCAGCAGCTTAGCGATAGGCGGTGGAAACACCATATATTTT
NA	TRBV19	NA	14	TRBJ1-2	CASDTGSPKDGYTF	TGTGCCAGTGATACGGGATCCCCGAAGGATGGCTACACCTTC
NA	TRBV11-2	NA	13	TRBJ1-1	CASSSGFGTEAFF	TGTGCCAGCAGCTCTGGGTTCGGGACTGAAGCTTTCTTT
NA	TRBV5-6	NA	14	TRBJ1-2	CASLRWGIGYGYTF	TGTGCCAGCCTCCGGTGGGGAATCGGCTATGGCTACACCTTC
TRBD2	TRBV4-1	NA	16	TRBJ2-7	CASSQLPGLAGGEQYF	TGCGCCAGCAGCCAACTCCCAGGACTAGCGGGTGGGGAGCAGTACTTC
NA	TRBV5-8	NA	13	TRBJ1-6	CASSLNYNSPLHF	TGTGCCAGCAGCTTGAACTATAATTCACCCCTCCACTTT
TRBD2	TRBV6-1	NA	12	TRBJ2-5	CASSEVQLAVYF	TGTGCCAGCAGTGAAGTCCAACTAGCGGTGTACTTC
TRBD1	TRBV27	NA	15	TRBJ2-7	CASRTGQLLPYEQYF	TGTGCCAGCCGAACGGGACAGCTCCTTCCCTACGAGCAGTACTTC
NA	TRBV6-6	NA	14	TRBJ1-5	CASSYSVYNQPQHF	TGTGCCAGCAGTTACTCGGTGTACAATCAGCCCCAGCATTTT
NA	TRBV7-9	NA	13	TRBJ1-2	CASSLGGGQGYTF	TGTGCCAGCAGCTTAGGTGGGGGCCAGGGCTACACCTTC
TRBD1	TRBV4-2	NA	16	TRBJ2-1	CASSQEGQGAGNEQFF	TGTGCCAGCAGCCAAGAGGGGCAGGGGGCGGGCAATGAGCAGTTCTTC
NA	TRBV7-9	NA	14	TRBJ1-1	CASSRAMVNTEAFF	TGTGCCAGCAGCCGGGCAATGGTGAACACTGAAGCTTTCTTT
NA	TRBV30	NA	13	TRBJ2-2	CAWRGRGTGELFF	TGTGCCTGGAGGGGAAGGGGCACCGGGGAGCTGTTTTTT
TRBD2	TRBV4-1	NA	18	TRBJ2-3	CASSQASDRAGVADTQYF	TGCGCCAGCAGCCAAGCATCAGACCGCGCGGGAGTCGCAGATACGCAGTATTTT
NA	TRBV19	NA	13	TRBJ2-2	CASSHTRGGELFF	TGTGCCAGTAGCCACACAAGGGGCGGGGAGCTGTTTTTT
NA	TRBV19	NA	15	TRBJ1-3	CASSSGVTSGNTIYF	TGTGCCAGTAGCTCGGGGGTAACCTCTGGAAACACCATATATTTT
NA	TRBV7-9	NA	14	TRBJ2-6	CASSLATGANVLTF	TGTGCCAGCAGCTTGGCCACTGGGGCCAACGTCCTGACTTTC
NA	TRBV6-1	NA	15	TRBJ1-5	CASSGSTIGNQPQHF	TGTGCCAGCAGTGGGAGCACGATAGGCAATCAGCCCCAGCATTTT
NA	TRBV28	NA	12	TRBJ1-2	CASSSGGMGYTF	TGTGCCAGCAGCTCGGGGGGGATGGGCTACACCTTC
TRBD1	TRBV7-6	NA	13	TRBJ1-1	CASSRRQGGEAFF	TGTGCCAGCAGCCGGCGACAGGGCGGGGAGGCTTTCTTT
TRBD2	TRBV4-1	once	16	TRBJ2-1	CASSQEASGRGNEQFF	TGCGCCAGCAGCCAAGAGGCTAGCGGGAGGGGCAATGAGCAGTTCTTC
NA	TRBV28	NA	13	TRBJ1-1	CASSYPGDTEAFF	TGTGCCAGCAGTTATCCAGGGGACACTGAAGCTTTCTTT